This T cell receptor beta chain stems from a study of T-cell memory formation after mild COVID-19. Study conclusions and caveats: Prior to infection, memory already included some responding clones, suggesting cross-reactive memory joined. The SARS-CoV-2 specificity of second-wave clones reaching peak at day 37 remained unverified. Among CD4+ contracting clones, most were CM and EM, and CD8+ ones EMRA. Clones that got smaller from day 15 to 85 had even CD4/CD8, while clones growing later tipped toward CD4+.

Worth noting for this clonotype: Its antigen remains unidentified.

One entry per CDR3 protein, called by TCRdb with MiXCR from the 5' RACE reads. The sample contains under 700,000 distinct CDR3 sequences, approximately 20% of which appear only once. This CDR3 is built from 14 residues. Germline V gene lookup returns CDR1 LNHDA and CDR2 SQIVND (reference sequence). The V gene lost 5 bases and the J gene lost 0 bases, with 10 bases spanning the gap. The specimen sequenced was PBMCs or a T cell subset sorted from them (not recorded which). The TCR sequence derives from an adult woman who had mild COVID-19 (a few samples of this study predate the infection). Cell type and time point are not known. The J gene is TRBJ1-1, the V gene TRBV19; D perhaps matches TRBD1 (5 bases). CDR3 amino acids: CASSGYRMNTEAFF. The CDR3 bases are TGTGCCAGTAGTGGCTACAGGATGAACACTGAAGCTTTCTTT.